This T cell receptor (beta chain) originates from a study of shared clonotypes between healthy human individuals. Study-wide background: Each donor's CD8 memory used one plate, CD8 naive two, each CD4 subset three.

Repertoires were generated with immunoSEQ multiplex PCR, while TCRdb's copy carries only in-frame clones and drops some. The data show under 1,100,000 clones, around 78% seen once. The CDR3 totals 13 residues. CDR1 and CDR2 from the germline V gene are SGHAT and FQNNGV. Trimming left V 2 bases short and J 1 base short, with 5 bases between. Worth noting for this clone: This likely traces to a read error, being one base from a far larger clone.

A split of CD4+ cells into CD45RA+ naive and CD45RA-negative memory subsets was performed. Material: memory CD4+ T cells from PBMCs. Subset meaning: CD45RA-negative fraction. The gene calls are TRBV11-2 and TRBJ1-1; D unclear. This receptor was identified in a young man in good health. Some clones in this sample may be carry-over from other donors' samples. Written as DNA, the CDR3 is TGTGCCAGCAGCTTAAGGGAGAACACTGAAGCTTTCTTT. This encodes CASSLRENTEAFF.